The TCR beta chain under discussion was sequenced for a study of T cells in Graves' hyperthyroidism and ophthalmopathy. The patients, who ranged from 18 to 65 in age, presented with newly diagnosed hyperthyroidism lasting under 2 months. Pregnant or lactating patients were excluded, as were those with uncontrolled infection or other autoimmune disease. Study-level results: Most clonotypes that expanded in the thyroid above 0.001 also showed up in blood.

Germline V gene lookup returns CDR1 SGHVS and CDR2 FQNEAQ. This CDR3 has 13 residues. V was trimmed by 1 base and J by 7 bases, leaving 8 bases between them. Amplification yielded TCR beta CDR3 regions, with RNA transcripts as the source. A first-round RT-PCR of the TCR CDR3 used the HTBI primer set. TCRdb reprocessed the multiplex PCR reads with MiXCR, giving one entry per CDR3 protein. The data show 550,000 to 600,000 distinct CDR3 sequences, 15% to 20% seen once. Comment on this clonotype: What it recognizes is unknown.

Sequencing input: blood. The sequence derives from a woman younger than 35 with Graves' hyperthyroidism. V gene TRBV7-8 combines with J gene TRBJ2-1; no clear D gene. CDR3 sequence reads: CASSLGRSNEQFF. CDR3 in DNA: TGTGCCAGCAGCTTAGGTAGATCAAATGAGCAGTTCTTC.